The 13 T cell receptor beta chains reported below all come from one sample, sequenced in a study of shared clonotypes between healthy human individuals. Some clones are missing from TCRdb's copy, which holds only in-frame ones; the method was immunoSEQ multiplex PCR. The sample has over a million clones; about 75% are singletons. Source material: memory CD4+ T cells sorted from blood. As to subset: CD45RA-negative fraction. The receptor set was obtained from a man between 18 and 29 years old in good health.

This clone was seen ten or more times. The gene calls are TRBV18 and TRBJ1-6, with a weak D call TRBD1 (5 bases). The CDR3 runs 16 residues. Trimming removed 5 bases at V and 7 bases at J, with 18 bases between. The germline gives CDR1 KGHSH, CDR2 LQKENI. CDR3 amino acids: CASSVRGSEGNSPLHF. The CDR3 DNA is TGTGCCAGCTCAGTACGGGGGTCGGAGGGCAATTCACCCCTCCACTTT.

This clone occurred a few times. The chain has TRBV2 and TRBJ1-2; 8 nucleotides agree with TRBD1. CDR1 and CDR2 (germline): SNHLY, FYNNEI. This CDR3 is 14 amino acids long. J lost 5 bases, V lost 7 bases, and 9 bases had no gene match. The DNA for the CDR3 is TGTGCCAGCACTTCCGGGACAGGCTTTTATGGCTACACCTTC. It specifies CASTSGTGFYGYTF.

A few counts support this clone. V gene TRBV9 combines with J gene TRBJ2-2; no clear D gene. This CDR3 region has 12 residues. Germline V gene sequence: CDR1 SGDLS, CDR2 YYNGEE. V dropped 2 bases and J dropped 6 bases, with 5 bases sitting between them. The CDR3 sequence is CASSVWSGELFF. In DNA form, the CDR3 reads TGTGCCAGCAGCGTCTGGTCCGGGGAGCTGTTTTTT.

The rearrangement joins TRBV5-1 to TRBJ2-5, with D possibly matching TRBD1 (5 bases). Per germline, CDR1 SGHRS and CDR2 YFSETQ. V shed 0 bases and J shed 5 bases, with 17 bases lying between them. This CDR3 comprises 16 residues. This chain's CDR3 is CASSLGSYGAYETQYF. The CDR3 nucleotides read TGCGCCAGCAGCTTGGGTTCCTATGGGGCGTATGAGACCCAGTACTTC.

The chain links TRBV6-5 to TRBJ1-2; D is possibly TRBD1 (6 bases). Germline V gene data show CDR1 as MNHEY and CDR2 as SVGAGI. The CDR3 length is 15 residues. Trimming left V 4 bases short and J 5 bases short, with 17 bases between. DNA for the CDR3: TGTGCCAGCAGTTTCACACCCCCAGGGGTGTATGGCTACACCTTC. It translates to CASSFTPPGVYGYTF.

This CDR3 is CASSLEWLAGTNEQFF. The CDR3 DNA reads TGCGCCAGCAGCTTGGAATGGCTAGCGGGGACGAATGAGCAGTTCTTC. The chain couples TRBV5-1 to TRBJ2-1, with 9 positions matching TRBD2. CDR1 and CDR2 from the germline V gene are SGHRS and YFSETQ. J was trimmed by 7 bases and V by 0 bases; bases with no gene match: 8. CDR3 length equals 16 residues.

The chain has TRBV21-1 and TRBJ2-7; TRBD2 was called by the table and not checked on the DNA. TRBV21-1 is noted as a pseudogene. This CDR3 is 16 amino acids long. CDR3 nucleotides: TGTGCCAGCAGCAAAGGAGTAGCGGCCAGCTCCTACGAGCAGTACTTC. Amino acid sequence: CASSKGVAASSYEQYF.

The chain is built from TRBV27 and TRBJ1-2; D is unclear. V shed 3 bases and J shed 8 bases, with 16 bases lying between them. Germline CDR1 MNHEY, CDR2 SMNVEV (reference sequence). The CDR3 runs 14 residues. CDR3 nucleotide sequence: TGTGCCAGCAGTTTCGCAACTCTGGAGGGAGGCTACACCTTC. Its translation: CASSFATLEGGYTF.

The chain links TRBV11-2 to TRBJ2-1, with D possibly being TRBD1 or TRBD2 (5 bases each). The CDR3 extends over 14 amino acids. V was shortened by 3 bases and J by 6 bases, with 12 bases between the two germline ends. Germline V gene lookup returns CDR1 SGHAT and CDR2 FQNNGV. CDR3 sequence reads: CASSFFTGTNEQFF. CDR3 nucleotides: TGTGCCAGCAGCTTTTTTACCGGGACCAATGAGCAGTTCTTC.

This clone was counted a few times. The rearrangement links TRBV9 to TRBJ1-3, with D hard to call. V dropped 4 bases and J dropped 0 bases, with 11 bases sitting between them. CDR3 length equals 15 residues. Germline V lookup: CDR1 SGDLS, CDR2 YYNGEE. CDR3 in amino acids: CASSPDGASGNTIYF. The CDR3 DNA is TGTGCCAGCAGCCCAGACGGAGCCTCTGGAAACACCATATATTTT.

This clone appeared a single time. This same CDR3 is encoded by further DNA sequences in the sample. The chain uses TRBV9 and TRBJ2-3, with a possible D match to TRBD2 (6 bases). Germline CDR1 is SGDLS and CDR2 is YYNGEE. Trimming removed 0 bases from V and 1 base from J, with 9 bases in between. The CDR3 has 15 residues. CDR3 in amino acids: CASSVGLVGTDTQYF. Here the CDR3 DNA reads TGTGCCAGCAGCGTAGGACTAGTGGGCACAGATACGCAGTATTTT.

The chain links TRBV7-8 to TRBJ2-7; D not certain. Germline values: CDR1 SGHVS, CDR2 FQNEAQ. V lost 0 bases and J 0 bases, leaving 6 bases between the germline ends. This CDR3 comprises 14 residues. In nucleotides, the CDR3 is TGTGCCAGCAGCTTAGCCACAAGCTCCTACGAGCAGTACTTC. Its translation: CASSLATSSYEQYF.

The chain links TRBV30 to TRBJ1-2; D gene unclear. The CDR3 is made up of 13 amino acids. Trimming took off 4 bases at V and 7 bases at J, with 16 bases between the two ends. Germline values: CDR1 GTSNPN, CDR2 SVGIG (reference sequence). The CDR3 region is CAWTFPGLTGYTF. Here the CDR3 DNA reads TGTGCCTGGACTTTCCCGGGATTGACTGGCTACACCTTC.